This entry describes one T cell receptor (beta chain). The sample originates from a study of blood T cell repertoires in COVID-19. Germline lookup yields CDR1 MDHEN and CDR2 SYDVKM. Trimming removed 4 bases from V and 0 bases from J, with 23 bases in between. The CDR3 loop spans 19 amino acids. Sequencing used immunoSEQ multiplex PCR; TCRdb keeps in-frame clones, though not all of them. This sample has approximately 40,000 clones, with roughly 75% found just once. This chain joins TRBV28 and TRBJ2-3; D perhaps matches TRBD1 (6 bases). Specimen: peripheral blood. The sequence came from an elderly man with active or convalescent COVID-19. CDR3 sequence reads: CASSSSPGQHQISTDTQYF. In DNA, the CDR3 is TGTGCCAGCAGTTCCTCCCCCGGACAGCATCAGATAAGCACAGATACGCAGTATTTT.